The 14 T cell receptor beta chains given below trace back to one sample, sequenced in a study of beta chain features in type 1 diabetes. Reverse transcribing all isolated RNA meant expressed TCRB transcripts were sequenced. The method was immunoSEQ multiplex PCR; TCRdb's version includes in-frame clones alone and lacks a portion of them. The sample shows roughly 500,000 clones, about 30% of them seen only once. Sequencing was carried out using naive CD4+ T cells from blood. Every receptor here comes from a man between 18 and 29 years old in good health.

The V and J genes are TRBV9 and TRBJ2-1; perhaps TRBD2 as D (6 bases). The CDR3 totals 14 residues. The V gene's germline CDR1 is SGDLS and CDR2 YYNGEE. With 4 bases removed from V and 9 bases from J, the gap between germline ends came to 17 bases. For the CDR3, the DNA is TGTGCCAGCAGCCTCCGGGACTGGACGGGTGAGCAGTTCTTC. Residues: CASSLRDWTGEQFF.

V and J are TRBV7-9 and TRBJ2-6, with 8 bases that match TRBD1. V was pared by 5 bases and J by 2 bases, with 2 bases of the junction left unmatched. This CDR3 is 15 amino acids long. CDR1 is SEHNR, CDR2 FQNEAQ, per germline (reference sequence). As DNA, the CDR3 is TGTGCCAGCAGCCTGGACAGGGCTGGGGCCAACGTCCTGACTTTC. It yields the protein CASSLDRAGANVLTF.

The chain carries TRBV30 and TRBJ2-5; a weak D match, TRBD2 (6 bases). Germline V CDR1 and CDR2: GTSNPN, SVGIG (reference sequence). This CDR3 has 13 residues. V was trimmed by 2 bases and J by 4 bases, leaving 11 bases between them. The CDR3 DNA is TGTGCCTGGAGTAGGGAGGAGCGAGAGACCCAGTACTTC. It yields the protein CAWSREERETQYF.

The CDR3 bases are TGTGCCTGGAGTGTAGGAATCATGGCAGATACGCAGTATTTT. Translating it yields CAWSVGIMADTQYF. V usage is TRBV30 and J usage is TRBJ2-3, with D hard to call. Trimming left V 0 bases short and J 4 bases short, with 11 bases between. Germline V gene data show CDR1 as GTSNPN and CDR2 as SVGIG (reference sequence). This CDR3 has 14 residues.

The chain carries TRBV30 and TRBJ2-4; the match to TRBD2 covers 7 bases. Germline-derived CDR1 and CDR2 are GTSNPN and SVGIG (reference sequence). The CDR3 contains 14 residues. V trimming: 2 bases; J trimming: 5 bases; junction bases outside the gene matches: 6. CDR3 loop: CAWSLGLKENIQYF. The CDR3 DNA sequence: TGTGCCTGGAGTCTGGGACTAAAGGAAAACATTCAGTACTTC.

This clone came up a few times. V usage is TRBV9 and J usage is TRBJ1-2; 8 bases are a match to TRBD1. V dropped 0 bases and J dropped 2; count of bases not matched to a gene: 9. CDR1 is SGDLS, CDR2 YYNGEE, per germline. The CDR3 covers 17 residues. CDR3 region: CASSVAGWDRMNYGYTF. The DNA for the CDR3 is TGTGCCAGCAGCGTAGCTGGCTGGGACAGGATGAACTATGGCTACACCTTC.

The V and J genes are TRBV6-5 and TRBJ1-5; no clear D gene. The CDR3 has 14 amino acids. Germline V gene sequence: CDR1 MNHEY, CDR2 SVGAGI. The ends were cut back, 6 bases at V and 2 bases at J, with 11 bases in the middle. This CDR3 reads CASSREGGNQPQHF. CDR3 sequence (DNA): TGTGCCAGCAGCCGCGAAGGTGGCAATCAGCCCCAGCATTTT.

This chain links TRBV7-9 with TRBJ2-1; D may be TRBD2 (6 bases). V was pared by 0 bases and J by 10 bases, with 16 bases between. The CDR3 sequence is 15 residues long. The germline gives CDR1 SEHNR, CDR2 FQNEAQ (reference sequence). CDR3 in amino acids: CASSLAETAGREQFF. The CDR3 nucleotides are TGTGCCAGCAGCTTAGCGGAAACCGCGGGACGCGAGCAGTTCTTC. Together with reference TRBV7-9 and TRBJ2-1, the CDR3 gives the full variable domain: DTGVSQNPRHKITKRGQNVTFRCDPISEHNRLYWYRQTLGQGPEFLTYFQNEAQLEKSRLLSDRFSAERPKGSFSTLEIQRTEQGDSAMYLCASSLAETAGREQFFGPGTRLTVL.

This clone occurred a few times. V is TRBV29-1 and J is TRBJ2-7, with 9 bases fitting TRBD1. There are 12 residues in the CDR3. Germline lookup yields CDR1 SQVTM and CDR2 ANQGSEA. V lost 4 bases and J lost 7; bases outside the gene matches: 5. Here the CDR3 reads CSVALGQGEQYF. The CDR3 region has the DNA TGCAGCGTTGCCTTGGGACAGGGTGAGCAGTACTTC.

The gene calls are TRBV11-3 and TRBJ2-1; D gene unclear. Between the trimmed V and J ends, which lost 5 bases and 8 bases, there was a span of 7 bases. The CDR3 runs to 11 residues. The germline V gene encodes CDR1 SGHNT and CDR2 YENEEA. The CDR3 sequence: CASSEGYEQFF. For the CDR3, the DNA is TGTGCCAGCAGCGAAGGGTATGAGCAGTTCTTC.

This chain joins TRBV18 and TRBJ2-1; D unresolved. The CDR3 covers 13 residues. V dropped 2 bases and J dropped 4 bases, with 6 bases sitting between them. The germline V gene encodes CDR1 KGHSH and CDR2 LQKENI. In nucleotides, the CDR3 is TGTGCCAGCTCACCAGACCTTTACAATGAGCAGTTCTTC. Translating it yields CASSPDLYNEQFF.

The chain recombines TRBV29-1 with TRBJ2-3, with 8 positions matching TRBD2. Germline V gene lookup returns CDR1 SQVTM and CDR2 ANQGSEA. The trim removed 4 bases at V and 6 bases at J, leaving 9 bases unmatched. CDR3 length: 14 amino acids. The chain's CDR3 is CSVVSGGLVDTQYF. DNA for the CDR3: TGCAGCGTTGTTTCGGGAGGGCTTGTTGATACGCAGTATTTT.

The V and J genes are TRBV15 and TRBJ2-7, with D perhaps matching TRBD1 (6 bases). V dropped 1 base and J dropped 0 bases, with 13 bases sitting between them. CDR1 is LNHNV, CDR2 YYDKDF, per germline (reference sequence). The CDR3 runs to 16 residues. Here the CDR3 reads CATSRVRQVISYEQYF. CDR3 in DNA: TGTGCCACCAGCAGAGTACGACAGGTCATCTCCTACGAGCAGTACTTC.

The chain links TRBV6-5 to TRBJ2-3; possibly TRBD2 for D (5 bases). Trimming stripped 7 bases from V and 1 base from J, with 9 bases between. The CDR3 has 13 amino acids. The germline CDR1 and CDR2 sequences are MNHEY and SVGAGI. CDR3 loop: CASTSGRTDTQYF. CDR3 sequence (DNA): TGTGCCAGCACAAGCGGTCGCACAGATACGCAGTATTTT.